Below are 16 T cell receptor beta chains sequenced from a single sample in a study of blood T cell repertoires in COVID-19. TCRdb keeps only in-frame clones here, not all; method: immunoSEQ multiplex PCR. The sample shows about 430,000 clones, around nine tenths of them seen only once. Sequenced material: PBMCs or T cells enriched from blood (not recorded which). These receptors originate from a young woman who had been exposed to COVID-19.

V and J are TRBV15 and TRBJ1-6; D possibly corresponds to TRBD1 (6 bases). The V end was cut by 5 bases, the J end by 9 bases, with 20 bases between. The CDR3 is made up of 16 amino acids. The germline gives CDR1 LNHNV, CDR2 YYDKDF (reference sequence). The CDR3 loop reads CATSSEPPRGSSPLHF. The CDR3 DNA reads TGTGCCACCAGCTCAGAACCGCCCAGGGGCAGTTCACCCCTCCACTTT.

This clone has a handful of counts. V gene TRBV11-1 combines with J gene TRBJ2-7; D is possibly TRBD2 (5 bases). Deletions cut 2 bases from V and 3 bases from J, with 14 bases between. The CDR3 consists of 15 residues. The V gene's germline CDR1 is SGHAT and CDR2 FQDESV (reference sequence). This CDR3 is CASSLNRERSYEQYF. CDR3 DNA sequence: TGTGCCAGCAGCTTAAACCGGGAAAGGAGCTACGAGCAGTACTTC.

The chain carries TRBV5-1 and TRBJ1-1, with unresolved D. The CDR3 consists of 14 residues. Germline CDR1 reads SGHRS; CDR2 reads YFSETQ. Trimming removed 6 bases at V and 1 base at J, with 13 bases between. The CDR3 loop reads CASTPVGANTEAFF. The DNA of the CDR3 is TGCGCCAGCACCCCAGTGGGCGCGAACACTGAAGCTTTCTTT.

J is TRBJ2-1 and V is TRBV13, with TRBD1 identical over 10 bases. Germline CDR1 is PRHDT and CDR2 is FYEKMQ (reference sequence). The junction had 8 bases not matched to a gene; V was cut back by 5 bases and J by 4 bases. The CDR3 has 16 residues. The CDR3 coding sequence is TGTGCCAGCAGCACTGGGGGGACAGGGGAATACAATGAGCAGTTCTTC. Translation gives CASSTGGTGEYNEQFF.

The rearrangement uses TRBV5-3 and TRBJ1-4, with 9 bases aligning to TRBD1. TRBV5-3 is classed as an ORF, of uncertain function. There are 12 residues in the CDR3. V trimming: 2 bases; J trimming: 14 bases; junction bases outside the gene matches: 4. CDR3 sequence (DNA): TGTGCCAGAAGCTTCTTCGGGACAGGGCTGTTTTTT. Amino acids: CARSFFGTGLFF.

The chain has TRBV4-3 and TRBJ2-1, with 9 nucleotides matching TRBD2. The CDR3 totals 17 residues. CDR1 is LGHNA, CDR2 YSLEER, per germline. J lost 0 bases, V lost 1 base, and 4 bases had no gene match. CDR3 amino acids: CASSQGTSVSSYNEQFF. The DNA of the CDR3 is TGCGCCAGCAGCCAAGGGACTAGCGTGAGCTCCTACAATGAGCAGTTCTTC.

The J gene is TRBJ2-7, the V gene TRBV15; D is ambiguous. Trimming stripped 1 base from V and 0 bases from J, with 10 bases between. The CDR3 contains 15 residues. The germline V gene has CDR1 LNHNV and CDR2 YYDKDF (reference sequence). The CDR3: CATSRGQGFSYEQYF. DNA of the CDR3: TGTGCCACCAGCAGAGGACAAGGCTTCTCCTACGAGCAGTACTTC.

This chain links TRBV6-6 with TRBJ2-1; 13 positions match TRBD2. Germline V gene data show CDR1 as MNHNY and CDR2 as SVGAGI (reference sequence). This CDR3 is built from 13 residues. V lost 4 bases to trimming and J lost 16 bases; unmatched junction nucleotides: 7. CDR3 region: CASSWRLAGGIFF. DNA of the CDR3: TGTGCCAGCAGTTGGAGACTAGCGGGGGGCATATTCTTC.

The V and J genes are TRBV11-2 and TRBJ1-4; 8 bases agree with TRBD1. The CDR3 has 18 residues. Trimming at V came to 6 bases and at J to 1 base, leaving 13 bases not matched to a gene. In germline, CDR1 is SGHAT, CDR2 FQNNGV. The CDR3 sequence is CASSSWQGAVGTNEKLFF. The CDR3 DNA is TGTGCCAGCAGTTCATGGCAGGGGGCAGTGGGAACTAATGAAAAACTGTTTTTT.

The CDR3 coding sequence is TGTGCCAGCAGCTTGAGGGCGGGTAATGAAAAACTGTTTTTT. As protein: CASSLRAGNEKLFF. V usage is TRBV7-9 and J usage is TRBJ1-4; D remains unclear. V was shortened by 3 bases and J by 4 bases, with 9 bases between the two germline ends. Germline assignment: CDR1 SEHNR and CDR2 FQNEAQ (reference sequence). This CDR3 region has 14 residues.

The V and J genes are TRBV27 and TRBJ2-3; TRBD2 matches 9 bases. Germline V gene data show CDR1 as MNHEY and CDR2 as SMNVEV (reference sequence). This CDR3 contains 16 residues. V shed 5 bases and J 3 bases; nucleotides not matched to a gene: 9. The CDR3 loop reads CASSPRTSEFTDTQYF. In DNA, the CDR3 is TGTGCCAGCAGTCCCCGGACTAGCGAGTTTACAGATACGCAGTATTTT.

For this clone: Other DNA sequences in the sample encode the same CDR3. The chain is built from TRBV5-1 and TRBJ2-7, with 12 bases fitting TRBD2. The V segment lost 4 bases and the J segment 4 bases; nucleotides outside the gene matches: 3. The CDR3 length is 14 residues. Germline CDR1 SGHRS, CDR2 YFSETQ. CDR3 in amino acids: CASSLTSGSYEQYF. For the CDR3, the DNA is TGCGCCAGCAGCCTGACTAGCGGGAGTTACGAGCAGTACTTC. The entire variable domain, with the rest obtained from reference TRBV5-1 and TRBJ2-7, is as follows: KAGVTQTPRYLIKTRGQQVTLSCSPISGHRSVSWYQQTPGQGLQFLFEYFSETQRNKGNFPGRFSGRQFSNSRSEMNVSTLELGDSALYLCASSLTSGSYEQYFGPGTRLTVT.

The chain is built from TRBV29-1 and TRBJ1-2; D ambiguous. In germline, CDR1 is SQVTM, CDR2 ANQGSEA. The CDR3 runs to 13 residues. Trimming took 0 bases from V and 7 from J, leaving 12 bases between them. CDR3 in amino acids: CSVEEVIGSGYTF. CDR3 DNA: TGCAGCGTTGAAGAGGTTATCGGGTCTGGCTACACCTTC. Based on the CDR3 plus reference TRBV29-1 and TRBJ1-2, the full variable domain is SAVISQKPSRDICQRGTSLTIQCQVDSQVTMMFWYRQQPGQSLTLIATANQGSEATYESGFVIDKFPISRPNLTFSTLTVSNMSPEDSSIYLCSVEEVIGSGYTFGSGTRLTVV.

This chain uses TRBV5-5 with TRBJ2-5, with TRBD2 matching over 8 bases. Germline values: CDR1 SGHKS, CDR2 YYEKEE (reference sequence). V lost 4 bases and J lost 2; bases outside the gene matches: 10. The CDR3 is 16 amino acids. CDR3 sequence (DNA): TGTGCCAGCAGCACTACCCTAACTAGCGGACAAGAGACCCAGTACTTC. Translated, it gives CASSTTLTSGQETQYF.

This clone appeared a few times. In DNA form, the CDR3 reads TGTGCCAGCAGCTTCCCTGGGCAGGGGGCTGACTATGGCTACACCTTC. Its protein is CASSFPGQGADYGYTF. V and J are TRBV5-5 and TRBJ1-2; TRBD1 matches at 8 bases. Germline CDR1 SGHKS, CDR2 YYEKEE (reference sequence). V trimming: 2 bases; J trimming: 3 bases; junction bases outside the gene matches: 9. This CDR3 is 16 amino acids long.

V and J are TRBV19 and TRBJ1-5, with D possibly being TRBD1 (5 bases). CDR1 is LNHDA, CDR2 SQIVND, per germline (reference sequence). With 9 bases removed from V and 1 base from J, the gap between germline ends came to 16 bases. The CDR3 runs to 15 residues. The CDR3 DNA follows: TGTGCCAGCATCAACCGGGGGTTGAGCAATCAGCCCCAGCATTTT. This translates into CASINRGLSNQPQHF.